Listed below are T cell receptor beta chains from one sample, sequenced in a study of blood T cell repertoires in COVID-19. Measured with immunoSEQ multiplex PCR; TCRdb has only the in-frame clones, and not every one. The repertoire holds roughly 170,000 clones, with approximately 87% as singletons. The sample comprised peripheral blood. The receptors were gathered from a woman aged 70-85 years with COVID-19, enrolled during active disease. Both conserved end residues are part of each CDR3. Fields, in order: clone size, D gene, V gene, J gene, CDR3 DNA, CDR3 protein. The D gene is left open where the match is weak. A row's size may be missing; if present it is once, few, many or a size class.

clone_size: -
d_call: -
v_call: TRBV7-9
j_call: TRBJ2-1
cdr3_nt: TGTGCCAGCAGCCAGCAACAGAGACCGAGCTCCTACAATGAGCAGTTCTTC
cdr3_aa: CASSQQQRPSSYNEQFF

clone_size: -
d_call: -
v_call: TRBV5-6
j_call: TRBJ2-7
cdr3_nt: TGTGCCAGCAGCCACCCGGCGGAACCCTACGAGCAGTACTTC
cdr3_aa: CASSHPAEPYEQYF

clone_size: -
d_call: -
v_call: TRBV6-1
j_call: TRBJ2-7
cdr3_nt: TGTGCCAGCAGTGAACTGGGCCCCCCCTACGAGCAGTACTTC
cdr3_aa: CASSELGPPYEQYF

clone_size: -
d_call: -
v_call: TRBV2
j_call: TRBJ1-5
cdr3_nt: TGTGCCAGCAATCAGGCAGACAGCAATCAGCCCCAGCATTTT
cdr3_aa: CASNQADSNQPQHF

clone_size: -
d_call: -
v_call: TRBV28
j_call: TRBJ2-7
cdr3_nt: TGTGCCAGCTCAATCCCGAGGGCCGCCACTTACGAGCAGTACTTC
cdr3_aa: CASSIPRAATYEQYF

clone_size: -
d_call: -
v_call: TRBV12-3/TRBV12-4
j_call: TRBJ1-2
cdr3_nt: TGTGCCAGCAGCCCTGACTCGTTTTATGGCTACACCTTC
cdr3_aa: CASSPDSFYGYTF

clone_size: -
d_call: TRBD1
v_call: TRBV9
j_call: TRBJ2-7
cdr3_nt: TGTGCCAGCAGCCCCTGGCAGGGGGCCTTTAGCGAGCAGTACTTC
cdr3_aa: CASSPWQGAFSEQYF

clone_size: few
d_call: TRBD1
v_call: TRBV30
j_call: TRBJ1-6
cdr3_nt: TGTGCCTTGACAGGGGCCTATAATTCACCCCTCCACTTT
cdr3_aa: CALTGAYNSPLHF

clone_size: -
d_call: -
v_call: TRBV5-8
j_call: TRBJ1-3
cdr3_nt: TGTGCCAGCAGCTTTAAAGGAAACACCATATATTTT
cdr3_aa: CASSFKGNTIYF

clone_size: -
d_call: TRBD2
v_call: TRBV11-3
j_call: TRBJ2-1
cdr3_nt: TGTGCCAGCAGCTTGAGACTAGCGAGAATTAACAATGAGCAGTTCTTC
cdr3_aa: CASSLRLARINNEQFF

clone_size: -
d_call: -
v_call: TRBV2
j_call: TRBJ2-3
cdr3_nt: TGTGCCAGCAGTGACAGGTTTAGCACAGATACGCAGTATTTT
cdr3_aa: CASSDRFSTDTQYF

clone_size: -
d_call: TRBD2
v_call: TRBV5-1
j_call: TRBJ2-3
cdr3_nt: TGCGCCAGCAGCAAGGGGACGCTAGCGGGAGATACGCAGTATTTT
cdr3_aa: CASSKGTLAGDTQYF

clone_size: -
d_call: TRBD1
v_call: TRBV6-4
j_call: TRBJ2-7
cdr3_nt: TGTGCCAGCAGTGACCCCGGGACAGGGCCATTCGAGCAGTACTTC
cdr3_aa: CASSDPGTGPFEQYF

clone_size: once
d_call: TRBD1
v_call: TRBV5-1
j_call: TRBJ2-3
cdr3_nt: TGCGCCAGCAGCTTGGACAGGGGGCGAAATACGCAGTATTTT
cdr3_aa: CASSLDRGRNTQYF

clone_size: few
d_call: TRBD1
v_call: TRBV28
j_call: TRBJ2-5
cdr3_nt: TGTGCCAGCACCCTAAGGACAGGGGGCGGGTGGGAGACCCAGTACTTC
cdr3_aa: CASTLRTGGGWETQYF

clone_size: -
d_call: -
v_call: TRBV6-5
j_call: TRBJ2-3
cdr3_nt: TGTGCCAGCACCGAAGGGGGTGACGGCACAGATACGCAGTATTTT
cdr3_aa: CASTEGGDGTDTQYF

clone_size: -
d_call: TRBD2
v_call: TRBV19
j_call: TRBJ2-1
cdr3_nt: TGTGCCAGTAGTATGCAGGGCACTAGCGGGAAGAATGAGCAGTTCTTC
cdr3_aa: CASSMQGTSGKNEQFF